Below are 22 T cell receptor beta chains sequenced from a single sample in a study of cytomegalovirus exposure and HLA in healthy donors. Use of 60 Vbeta and 13 Jbeta primers characterized the PCR. Profiling relied on immunoSEQ multiplex PCR, and the TCRdb table lists in-frame clones only, not all of them. Its clone listing holds about 140,000 clones. The sequenced material came from PBMCs. The receptors were sampled from a male donor in good health and CMV-seronegative.

The chain is built from TRBV4-3 and TRBJ2-1; 8 bases align to TRBD2. Looked up from germline, CDR1 is LGHNA and CDR2 is YSLEER. This CDR3 spans 15 amino acids. J was trimmed by 4 bases and V by 1 base; bases with no gene match: 3. The CDR3, as DNA: TGCGCCAGCAGCCAAGTGAGCGGGGGATACAATGAGCAGTTCTTC. Protein product: CASSQVSGGYNEQFF.

The J gene is TRBJ2-7, the V gene TRBV5-4; 7 nucleotides line up with TRBD1. The length of the CDR3 is 11 residues. Germline V lookup: CDR1 SGHNT, CDR2 YYREEE (reference sequence). With V trimmed by 10 bases and J by 6 bases, 7 bases remained unmatched. CDR3 sequence reads: CACPGGCEQYF. CDR3 bases: TGTGCCTGCCCAGGGGGTTGCGAGCAGTACTTC.

The genes are TRBV7-9 and TRBJ2-3; D is perhaps TRBD1 (5 bases). CDR1 is SEHNR and CDR2 is FQNEAQ in the germline V gene (reference sequence). CDR3 length: 13 amino acids. V gave up 2 bases and J gave up 3 bases, with 6 bases separating them. The DNA for the CDR3 is TGTGCCAGCAGCTTACAGGGTACAGATACGCAGTATTTT. Translation gives CASSLQGTDTQYF.

This chain joins TRBV6-6 and TRBJ2-1; possibly TRBD2 for D (5 bases). The CDR3 is 14 residues long. Trimming removed 0 bases at V and 14 bases at J, with 17 bases between. CDR1 MNHNY and CDR2 SVGAGI come from the germline V gene (reference sequence). CDR3 sequence reads: CASSYSSAGLREFF. The DNA for the CDR3 is TGTGCCAGCAGTTACTCATCGGCGGGTTTAAGGGAGTTCTTC.

The rearrangement links TRBV10-3 to TRBJ2-7; the match to TRBD2 covers 10 bases. The CDR3 runs to 14 residues. J lost 3 bases, V lost 7 bases, and 6 bases had no gene match. The germline gives CDR1 ENHRY, CDR2 SYGVKD. CDR3: CAIKPGTSVYEQYF. As DNA, the CDR3 is TGTGCCATCAAACCCGGGACTAGCGTCTACGAGCAGTACTTC.

The gene calls are TRBV7-6 and TRBJ2-7; the match to TRBD2 covers 12 bases. CDR1 and CDR2 from the germline V gene are SGHVS and FNYEAQ. CDR3 length equals 17 residues. V was pared by 3 bases and J by 2 bases, with 8 bases of the junction left unmatched. CDR3 amino acids: CASSFFPTSGRTYEQYF. The CDR3 DNA is TGTGCCAGCAGCTTTTTTCCGACTAGCGGGAGAACCTACGAGCAGTACTTC.

V is TRBV2 and J is TRBJ2-2; TRBD1 is a possible D gene (6 bases). This CDR3 comprises 15 residues. The ends were cut back, 3 bases at V and 5 bases at J, with 13 bases in the middle. Germline CDR1 SNHLY, CDR2 FYNNEI. DNA for the CDR3: TGTGCCAGCAGTGATTACAGGGAGAGAACCGGGGAGCTGTTTTTT. Protein sequence: CASSDYRERTGELFF.

The chain links TRBV12-5 to TRBJ2-3; D perhaps matches TRBD2 (5 bases). Germline V gene data show CDR1 as LGHNT and CDR2 as FRNRAP. Trimming shortened V by 7 bases and J by 3 bases, and 17 bases separated the two germline ends. The CDR3 contains 15 residues. DNA for the CDR3: TGTGCTAGTGCCGGAGGACCAGGACTTACAGATACGCAGTATTTT. Translating gives CASAGGPGLTDTQYF.

The chain recombines TRBV5-1 with TRBJ2-7, with D perhaps TRBD1 (6 bases). Germline V gene data show CDR1 as SGHRS and CDR2 as YFSETQ. With 2 bases removed from V and 4 bases from J, the gap between germline ends came to 10 bases. The CDR3 sequence is 13 residues long. CDR3 protein: CASSFSGAYEQYF. The CDR3, as DNA: TGCGCCAGCAGCTTCTCAGGGGCGTACGAGCAGTACTTC.

The V call is TRBV5-1, the J call TRBJ2-3; 7 nucleotides match TRBD1. With V trimmed by 4 bases and J by 2 bases, 7 bases remained unmatched. The CDR3 length is 15 residues. Per germline, CDR1 SGHRS and CDR2 YFSETQ. DNA for the CDR3: TGCGCCAGCAGCGCACCCGGGACAGCCACAGATACGCAGTATTTT. This gives the protein CASSAPGTATDTQYF.

This chain uses TRBV7-2 with TRBJ1-3, with D unresolved. CDR1 is SGHTA and CDR2 is FQGNSA in the germline V gene. The V gene lost 2 bases and the J gene lost 5 bases, with 4 bases spanning the gap. This CDR3 is built from 12 residues. CDR3 amino acids: CASSLNRNTIYF. The CDR3 nucleotides are TGTGCCAGCAGCTTAAACAGAAACACCATATATTTT.

This sequence joins TRBV6-5 and TRBJ1-2; D remains ambiguous. The V gene's germline CDR1 is MNHEY and CDR2 SVGAGI. This CDR3 region has 13 residues. Trimming left V 0 bases short and J 3 bases short, with 5 bases between. Here the CDR3 reads CASSYSTDYGYTF. The CDR3 DNA sequence: TGTGCCAGCAGTTACTCTACAGACTATGGCTACACCTTC.

The chain carries TRBV19 and TRBJ2-2, with D perhaps matching TRBD2 (6 bases). CDR3 length: 17 amino acids. V gave up 4 bases and J gave up 2 bases, with 17 bases separating them. Germline CDR1 reads LNHDA; CDR2 reads SQIVND (reference sequence). The CDR3 is CASSKLILASNTGELFF. CDR3 nucleotide sequence: TGTGCCAGTAGTAAGTTGATCCTAGCGAGCAACACCGGGGAGCTGTTTTTT.

The chain is built from TRBV2 and TRBJ2-7, with D tentatively TRBD1 (6 bases). Trimming removed 7 bases at V and 5 bases at J, with 9 bases between. This CDR3 comprises 11 residues. Germline V gene sequence: CDR1 SNHLY, CDR2 FYNNEI. The CDR3 DNA is TGTGCCAGCAATTGGGACAACGAGCAGTACTTC. It encodes CASNWDNEQYF.

The chain links TRBV27 to TRBJ2-3; the match to TRBD2 covers 7 bases. The germline CDR1 and CDR2 sequences are MNHEY and SMNVEV (reference sequence). V lost 8 bases and J lost 6; bases outside the gene matches: 5. The CDR3 length is 12 residues. For the CDR3, the DNA is TGTGCCAGCGGGAGGGCGGGCGATACGCAGTATTTT. Protein sequence: CASGRAGDTQYF.

CDR3 in DNA: TGTGCCAGCAGCTTAGCCGGGACAGGGGGCCGAACCTACGAGCAGTACTTC. It is translated as CASSLAGTGGRTYEQYF. The rearrangement links TRBV7-9 to TRBJ2-7, with 12 bases aligning to TRBD1. The CDR3 totals 17 residues. The V segment lost 0 bases and the J segment 2 bases; nucleotides outside the gene matches: 5. Germline V gene lookup returns CDR1 SEHNR and CDR2 FQNEAQ (reference sequence).

CDR3 DNA sequence: TGCGCCAGCAGAGAAGAGCAGGGGGCAGCGGCAACTAATGAAAAACTGTTTTTT. Translating it yields CASREEQGAAATNEKLFF. J is TRBJ1-4 and V is TRBV10-1; 8 positions match TRBD1. CDR1 is WNHNN and CDR2 is SYGVQD in the germline V gene (reference sequence). The CDR3 consists of 18 residues. J was trimmed by 0 bases and V by 6 bases; bases with no gene match: 12.

The V gene is TRBV30, the J gene TRBJ1-2; a weak D match, TRBD1 (6 bases). V was pared by 4 bases and J by 0 bases, with 15 bases between. Germline CDR1 reads GTSNPN; CDR2 reads SVGIG (reference sequence). The CDR3 is 15 residues long. In nucleotides, the CDR3 is TGTGCCTGGATCCGGGACACCGGGGCTAACTATGGCTACACCTTC. Encoded protein: CAWIRDTGANYGYTF.

As DNA, the CDR3 is TGTGCCAGCTCACCGGAGAATCCACTGCTCTACACCTTC. This translates into CASSPENPLLYTF. V and J are TRBV18 and TRBJ1-2, with D unclear. The CDR3 loop spans 13 amino acids. Trimming took 3 bases from V and 10 from J, leaving 15 bases between them. Germline V gene lookup returns CDR1 KGHSH and CDR2 LQKENI.

The V and J genes are TRBV30 and TRBJ1-1; no reliable D call. V was pared by 0 bases and J by 0 bases, with 5 bases between. Germline lookup yields CDR1 GTSNPN and CDR2 SVGIG (reference sequence). The CDR3 runs to 13 residues. CDR3 DNA: TGTGCCTGGAGTGTACTTATGAACACTGAAGCTTTCTTT. Translating gives CAWSVLMNTEAFF.

V usage is TRBV28 and J usage is TRBJ1-5; D is ambiguous. The germline CDR1 and CDR2 sequences are MDHEN and SYDVKM. The V end lost 5 bases, the J end lost 0 bases, and 11 bases lay between the germline ends. The CDR3 sequence is 15 residues long. CDR3 nucleotide sequence: TGTGCCAGCAGTCTCAGTGCGGATAGCAATCAGCCCCAGCATTTT. Its translation: CASSLSADSNQPQHF.

V gene TRBV28 combines with J gene TRBJ2-7; D is uncertain. This CDR3 contains 15 residues. V was trimmed by 6 bases and J by 4 bases, leaving 19 bases between them. Germline V gene lookup returns CDR1 MDHEN and CDR2 SYDVKM. CDR3 in DNA: TGTGCCAGCAGCCGAGTGACGGGTCCTCAGTACGAGCAGTACTTC. This codes for CASSRVTGPQYEQYF.